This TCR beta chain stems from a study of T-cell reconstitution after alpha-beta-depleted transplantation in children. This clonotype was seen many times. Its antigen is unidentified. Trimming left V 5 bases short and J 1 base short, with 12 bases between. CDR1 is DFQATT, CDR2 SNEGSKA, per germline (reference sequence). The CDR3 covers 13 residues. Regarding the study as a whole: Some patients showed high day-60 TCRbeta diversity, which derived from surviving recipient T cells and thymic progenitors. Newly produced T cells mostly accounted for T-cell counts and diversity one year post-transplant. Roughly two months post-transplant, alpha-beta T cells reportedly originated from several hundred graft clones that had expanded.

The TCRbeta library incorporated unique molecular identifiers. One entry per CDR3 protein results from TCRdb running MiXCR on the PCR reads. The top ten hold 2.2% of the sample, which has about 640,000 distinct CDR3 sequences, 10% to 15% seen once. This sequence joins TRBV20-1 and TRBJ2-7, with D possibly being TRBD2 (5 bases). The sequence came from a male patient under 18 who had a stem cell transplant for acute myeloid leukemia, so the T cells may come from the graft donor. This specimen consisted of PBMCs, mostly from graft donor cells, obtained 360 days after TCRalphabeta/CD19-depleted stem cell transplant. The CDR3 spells CSALGERSYEQYF. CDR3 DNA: TGCAGTGCTCTAGGCGAGCGGTCCTACGAGCAGTACTTC.